The clone carrying this TCR beta chain came up many times. The entry originates in a study of T cells after posttransplantation cyclophosphamide. The repertoire was sequenced with immunoSEQ multiplex PCR; TCRdb's copy has only in-frame clones and lacks some. The counts give 7,000 to 9,000 clones, none of them seen only once; around 5.1% is held by the top ten. Cyclophosphamide on days +3 and +4 followed busulfan-fludarabine conditioning and a marrow graft. Germline V gene data show CDR1 as SGHRS and CDR2 as YFSETQ. Trimming cost V 4 bases and J 7 bases, with 15 bases left between them. The CDR3 spans 13 residues.

The sample consisted of PBMCs, taken after allogeneic stem cell transplant with posttransplant cyclophosphamide. This chain links TRBV5-1 with TRBJ2-7; a possible D gene is TRBD2 (5 bases). This sequence was found in a male patient aged 18-30 years who received an allogeneic stem cell transplant from an unrelated donor, was CMV-positive, and had acute and chronic GVHD. Some T cells may possibly be graft donor cells. This CDR3 reads CASSPPRVGEQYF. The CDR3, as DNA: TGCGCCAGCAGCCCGCCGCGGGTTGGGGAGCAGTACTTC.